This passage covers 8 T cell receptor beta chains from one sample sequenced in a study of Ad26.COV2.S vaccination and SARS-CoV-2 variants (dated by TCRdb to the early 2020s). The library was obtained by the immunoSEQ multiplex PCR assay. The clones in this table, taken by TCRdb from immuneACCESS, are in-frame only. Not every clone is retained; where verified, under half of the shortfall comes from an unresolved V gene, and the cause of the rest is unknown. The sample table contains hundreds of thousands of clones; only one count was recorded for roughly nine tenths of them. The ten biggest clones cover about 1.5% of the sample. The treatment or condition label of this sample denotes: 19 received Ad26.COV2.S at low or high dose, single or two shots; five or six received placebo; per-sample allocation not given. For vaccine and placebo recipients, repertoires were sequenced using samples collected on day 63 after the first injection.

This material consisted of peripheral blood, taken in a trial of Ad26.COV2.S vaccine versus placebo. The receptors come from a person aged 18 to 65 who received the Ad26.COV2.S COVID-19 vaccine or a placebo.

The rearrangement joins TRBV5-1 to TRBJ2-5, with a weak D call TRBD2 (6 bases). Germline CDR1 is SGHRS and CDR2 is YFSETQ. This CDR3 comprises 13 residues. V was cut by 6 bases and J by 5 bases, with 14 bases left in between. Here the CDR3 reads CASISYGSETQYF. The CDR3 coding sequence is TGCGCCAGCATCTCATACGGGAGCGAGACCCAGTACTTC.

In nucleotides, the CDR3 is TGTGCCAGCAGCCATCGGATGGGGACTAGCGGGCCCGGGGAGCTGTTTTTT. Translation: CASSHRMGTSGPGELFF. The V call is TRBV7-2, the J call TRBJ2-2, with TRBD2 matching 12 bases. Germline values: CDR1 SGHTA, CDR2 FQGNSA. The V and J ends lost 5 bases and 6 bases, in that order; junction bases with no gene match: 10. This CDR3 has 17 amino acids.

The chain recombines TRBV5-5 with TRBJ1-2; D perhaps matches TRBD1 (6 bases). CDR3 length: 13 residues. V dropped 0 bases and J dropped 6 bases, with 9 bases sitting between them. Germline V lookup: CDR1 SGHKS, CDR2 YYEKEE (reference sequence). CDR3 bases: TGTGCCAGCAGCTTGGCAGGGGCGGATGGCTACACCTTC. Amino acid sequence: CASSLAGADGYTF.

The CDR3 is CATSRDLRVGVETQYF. The CDR3 bases are TGTGCCACCAGCAGAGATCTCAGGGTTGGTGTTGAGACCCAGTACTTC. This chain links TRBV15 with TRBJ2-5, with a tentative D call TRBD1 (5 bases). The germline V gene has CDR1 LNHNV and CDR2 YYDKDF (reference sequence). The CDR3 length is 16 residues. V lost 0 bases to trimming and J lost 5 bases, with 16 bases between them.

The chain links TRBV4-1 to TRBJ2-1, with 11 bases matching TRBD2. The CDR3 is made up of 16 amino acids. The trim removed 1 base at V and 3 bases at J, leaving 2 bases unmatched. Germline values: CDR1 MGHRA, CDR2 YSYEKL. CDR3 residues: CASSQVTSGNYNEQFF. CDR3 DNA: TGCGCCAGCAGCCAAGTGACTAGCGGGAACTACAATGAGCAGTTCTTC.

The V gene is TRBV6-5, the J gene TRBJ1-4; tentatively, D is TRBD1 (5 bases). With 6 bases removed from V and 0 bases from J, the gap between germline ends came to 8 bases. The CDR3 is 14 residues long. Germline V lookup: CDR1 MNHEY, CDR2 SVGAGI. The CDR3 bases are TGTGCCAGCAGCCGGGACCCAACTAATGAAAAACTGTTTTTT. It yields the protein CASSRDPTNEKLFF.

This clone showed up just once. CDR3 sequence reads: CASSQQGGNTIYF. The CDR3 DNA reads as TGTGCCAGCAGTCAACAGGGCGGAAACACCATATATTTT. The rearrangement joins TRBV6-5 to TRBJ1-3, with D possibly being TRBD1 (6 bases). V was trimmed by 5 bases and J by 4 bases, leaving 9 bases between them. CDR1 and CDR2 from the germline V gene are MNHEY and SVGAGI. This CDR3 is built from 13 residues.

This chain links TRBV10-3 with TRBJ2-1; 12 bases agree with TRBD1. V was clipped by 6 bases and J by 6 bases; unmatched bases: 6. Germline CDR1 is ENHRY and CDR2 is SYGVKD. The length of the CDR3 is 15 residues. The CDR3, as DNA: TGTGCCATCAGCTACCGGGACAGGGGGCTCAATGAGCAGTTCTTC. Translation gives CAISYRDRGLNEQFF.